The rows below give T cell receptor beta chains drawn from one sample of a study of T cell responses to AZD1222 COVID-19 vaccine. The table came from immunoSEQ multiplex PCR; TCRdb's copy has only in-frame clones and leaves some out. The sample consists of around 120,000 clones, about 93% of them appearing once. Material: peripheral blood, obtained 28 days after the second AZD1222 dose. The receptor source for this set is an adult who received the AZD1222 COVID-19 vaccine. Both conserved end residues are part of each CDR3. A D gene is named only where the DNA matches it firmly. Size is stated for part of the rows, as once, few or many counts, or as a class when the clone is expanded.

D gene	V gene	CDR3 length	clone size	J gene	CDR3 protein	CDR3 DNA
.	TRBV12-3/TRBV12-4	13	.	TRBJ2-1	CASSLPLWPKQFF	TGTGCCAGCAGTCTCCCCCTGTGGCCTAAACAGTTCTTC
TRBD1	TRBV10-3	14	.	TRBJ2-2	CAINEQGDTGELFF	TGTGCCATCAATGAGCAGGGGGACACCGGGGAGCTGTTTTTT
.	TRBV2	14	.	TRBJ1-6	CASIWETYNSPLHF	TGTGCCAGCATCTGGGAAACTTATAATTCACCCCTCCACTTT
.	TRBV6-5	14	.	TRBJ2-5	CASSPRHKKETQYF	TGTGCCAGCAGTCCTCGACACAAAAAAGAGACCCAGTACTTC
.	TRBV7-9	14	.	TRBJ2-5	CASSPRTVGETQYF	TGTGCCAGCAGCCCTAGGACAGTTGGAGAGACCCAGTACTTC
TRBD1	TRBV27	16	.	TRBJ2-4	CASSPYSGGAGNIQYF	TGTGCCAGCAGTCCCTACTCAGGGGGCGCGGGAAACATTCAGTACTTC
.	TRBV30	13	.	TRBJ2-2	CAWKLQGAGELFF	TGTGCCTGGAAGTTACAGGGTGCCGGGGAGCTGTTTTTT
.	TRBV20-1	14	.	TRBJ1-4	CSASSGSANEKLFF	TGCAGTGCTAGTAGTGGGTCTGCTAATGAAAAACTGTTTTTT
.	TRBV9	15	.	TRBJ2-3	CASSVGNGGTDTQYF	TGTGCCAGCAGCGTGGGAAACGGGGGAACAGATACGCAGTATTTT
.	TRBV12-3/TRBV12-4	13	.	TRBJ2-1	CASSTPFDNEQFF	TGTGCCAGCAGTACTCCCTTCGACAATGAGCAGTTCTTC
.	TRBV6-2/TRBV6-3	15	.	TRBJ1-1	CASNPLPGYDTEAFF	TGTGCCAGCAACCCCCTCCCTGGGTATGACACTGAAGCTTTCTTT
.	TRBV9	16	few	TRBJ2-1	CASRDGGAETYNEQFF	TGTGCCAGCAGAGATGGGGGGGCGGAGACCTACAATGAGCAGTTCTTC
.	TRBV9	17	.	TRBJ2-2	CASSPWRGPLNTGELFF	TGTGCCAGCAGCCCCTGGCGGGGGCCATTGAACACCGGGGAGCTGTTTTTT
TRBD1	TRBV9	15	.	TRBJ2-7	CASSASGTGPYEQYF	TGTGCCAGCAGCGCGTCCGGGACAGGGCCCTACGAGCAGTACTTC
.	TRBV5-5	15	.	TRBJ1-3	CASSLGDLSGNTIYF	TGTGCCAGCAGCTTAGGAGACCTCTCAGGAAACACCATATATTTT
.	TRBV11-2	15	.	TRBJ2-3	CASSLYGGRTDTQYF	TGTGCCAGCAGCTTATATGGGGGCCGCACAGATACGCAGTATTTT
.	TRBV2	14	.	TRBJ1-3	CASTAAHSGNTIYF	TGTGCCAGCACGGCGGCTCACTCTGGAAACACCATATATTTT
.	TRBV6-5	14	.	TRBJ2-7	CASGGKGYPYEQYF	TGTGCCAGCGGCGGGAAGGGGTACCCCTACGAGCAGTACTTC